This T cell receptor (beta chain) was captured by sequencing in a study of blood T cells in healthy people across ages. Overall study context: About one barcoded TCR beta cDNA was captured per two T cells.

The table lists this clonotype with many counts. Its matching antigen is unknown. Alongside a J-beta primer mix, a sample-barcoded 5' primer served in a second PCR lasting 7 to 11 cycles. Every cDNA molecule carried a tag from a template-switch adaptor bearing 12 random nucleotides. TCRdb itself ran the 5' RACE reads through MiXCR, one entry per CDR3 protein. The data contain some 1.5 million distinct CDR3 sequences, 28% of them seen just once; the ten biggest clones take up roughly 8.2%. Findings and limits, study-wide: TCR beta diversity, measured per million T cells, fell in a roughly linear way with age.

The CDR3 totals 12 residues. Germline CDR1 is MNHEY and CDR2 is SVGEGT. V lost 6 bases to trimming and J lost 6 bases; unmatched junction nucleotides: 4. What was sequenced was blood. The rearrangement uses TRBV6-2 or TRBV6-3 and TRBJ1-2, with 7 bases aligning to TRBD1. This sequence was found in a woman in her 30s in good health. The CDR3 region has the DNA TGTGCCAGCAGAAGACAGGGAGATGGCTACACCTTC. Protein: CASRRQGDGYTF.